These T cell receptor beta chains were read from a single sample in a study of vaccination and CD4 T cells after COVID-19. TCRdb called the PCR reads again in MiXCR, with one record for every CDR3 protein. Of 15,000 or so distinct CDR3 sequences listed, about 38% are singletons. The antigens of these receptors remain unknown. The sequencing sample was made of cultured CD4+ T cells from blood. Every receptor here comes from a human donor with COVID-19. Each CDR3 is given with its conserved first and last residue. The D gene is left open where the match is weak. Clone size is not always given. Where it is, it says once, few, many or a class for expanded clones.

j_call	v_call	clone_size	d_call	cdr3_aa	cdr3_nt
TRBJ2-7	TRBV6-1	-	-	CASTPLTGTLSYEQYF	TGTGCCAGCACTCCTCTGACCGGGACACTTTCCTACGAGCAGTACTTC
TRBJ2-7	TRBV7-2	few	-	CASSLRGGVYEQYF	TGTGCCAGCAGCTTACGCGGTGGAGTTTACGAGCAGTACTTC
TRBJ2-3	TRBV7-9	once	-	CASSLRPVTVDTQYF	TGTGCCAGCAGCTTAAGGCCAGTCACGGTGGATACGCAGTATTTT
TRBJ1-2	TRBV2	-	TRBD1	CASSEALSRGQDYGYTF	TGTGCCAGCAGTGAAGCGCTTTCCAGGGGGCAGGACTATGGCTACACCTTC
TRBJ1-1	TRBV5-1	-	TRBD1	CASSFGTGMNTEAFF	TGCGCCAGCAGTTTTGGGACAGGGATGAACACTGAAGCTTTCTTT
TRBJ1-6	TRBV4-2	few	-	CASSQDPGHNSPLHF	TGTGCCAGCAGCCAAGATCCGGGACACAATTCACCCCTCCACTTT
TRBJ1-2	TRBV11-2	-	-	CASSLRARVDYGYTF	TGTGCCAGCAGCTTACGGGCCAGGGTGGACTATGGCTACACCTTC
TRBJ2-5	TRBV10-3	-	-	CASKGYETQYF	TGTGCCAGCAAGGGGTATGAGACCCAGTACTTC
TRBJ2-7	TRBV20-1	-	-	CSARPAGRGAYEQYF	TGCAGTGCTAGACCCGCGGGCCGAGGTGCCTACGAGCAGTACTTC
TRBJ2-7	TRBV19	-	-	CASNGDGGYEQYF	TGTGCCAGTAACGGGGACGGAGGCTACGAGCAGTACTTC
TRBJ1-6	TRBV20-1	-	TRBD1	CSAPTYGQAQSSPLHF	TGCAGTGCTCCAACCTACGGACAGGCCCAGAGTTCACCCCTCCACTTT
TRBJ2-1	TRBV24-1	-	-	CATSDLQGASGNNEQFF	TGTGCCACCAGTGATTTGCAGGGGGCTAGCGGGAACAATGAGCAGTTCTTC
TRBJ2-7	TRBV6-2/TRBV6-3	once	TRBD1	CASRRGQWREQYF	TGTGCCAGCCGAAGGGGGCAATGGCGCGAGCAGTACTTC
TRBJ2-2	TRBV10-3	-	TRBD2	CATVSSGGAGELFF	TGTGCCACCGTTAGTAGCGGGGGGGCCGGGGAGCTGTTTTTT
TRBJ2-1	TRBV25-1	-	TRBD1	CASDDRDRGYNEQFF	TGTGCCAGCGACGACCGGGACAGGGGCTACAATGAGCAGTTCTTC
TRBJ1-1	TRBV7-2	-	-	CASSRILNTEAFF	TGTGCCAGCAGCCGTATTCTGAACACTGAAGCTTTCTTT
TRBJ1-1	TRBV6-1	-	-	CPQHKADTEAFF	TGTCCACAGCACAAGGCTGACACTGAAGCTTTCTTT
TRBJ2-3	TRBV20-1	-	-	CSARDSAGRTDTQYF	TGCAGTGCTAGAGATAGTGCCGGACGCACAGATACGCAGTATTTT
TRBJ1-6	TRBV7-2	few	-	CASSLRVMGSPLHF	TGTGCCAGCAGCTTGCGGGTAATGGGTTCACCCCTCCACTTT
TRBJ1-3	TRBV11-3	-	-	CASSLGSTGRNTIYF	TGTGCCAGCAGCTTAGGTTCGACAGGAAGAAACACCATATATTTT
TRBJ2-7	TRBV7-2	few	-	CASSLGRYEQYF	TGTGCCAGCAGCTTAGGCAGGTACGAGCAGTACTTC
TRBJ1-1	TRBV7-3	-	TRBD1	CASSLMRQGANTEAFF	TGTGCCAGCAGCTTAATGAGGCAGGGGGCAAACACTGAAGCTTTCTTT
TRBJ1-2	TRBV12-3/TRBV12-4	-	-	CASTFHGTYGYTF	TGTGCCAGCACCTTCCACGGGACGTATGGCTACACCTTC
TRBJ2-3	TRBV7-3	-	TRBD2	CASSLTGPGLALDTQYF	TGTGCCAGCAGCTTAACGGGGCCGGGACTAGCGTTAGATACGCAGTATTTT
TRBJ2-4	TRBV20-1	-	-	CSASLRASNIQYF	TGCAGTGCTAGTTTGAGGGCGAGTAACATTCAGTACTTC
TRBJ2-2	TRBV12-3/TRBV12-4	-	-	CASSLRGRVHTGELFF	TGTGCCAGCAGTTTGAGGGGACGGGTTCACACCGGGGAGCTGTTTTTT
TRBJ1-2	TRBV7-8	-	TRBD1	CASSSSPGTAFGGYTF	TGTGCCAGCAGCTCCAGTCCCGGGACAGCGTTCGGTGGCTACACCTTC
TRBJ1-5	TRBV20-1	few	-	CSARDKVGGPKPQHF	TGCAGTGCTAGAGATAAGGTAGGAGGCCCCAAGCCCCAGCATTTT
TRBJ1-1	TRBV20-1	-	-	CSARTAVGGTEAFF	TGCAGTGCAAGGACGGCTGTCGGCGGCACTGAAGCTTTCTTT
TRBJ2-3	TRBV5-1	-	-	CASSLRGTSTDTQYF	TGCGCCAGCAGCTTGCGGGGGACTAGCACAGATACGCAGTATTTT
TRBJ2-2	TRBV7-9	-	-	CATLDGGGANTGELFF	TGTGCCACCCTAGACGGCGGCGGGGCGAACACCGGGGAGCTGTTTTTT
TRBJ1-4	TRBV28	few	-	CASRWETNEKLFF	TGTGCCAGCAGGTGGGAGACTAATGAAAAACTGTTTTTT
TRBJ2-3	TRBV29-1	-	TRBD2	CSLSRGVPDTQYF	TGCAGCCTCTCGCGGGGGGTCCCCGATACGCAGTATTTT
TRBJ1-2	TRBV7-3	few	-	CASSLTPGPPDGYTF	TGTGCCAGCAGCTTGACTCCGGGACCCCCGGATGGCTACACCTTC
TRBJ2-3	TRBV11-2	few	-	CASQLGGGASRTQYF	TGTGCCAGCCAACTGGGTGGGGGGGCGAGTCGAACGCAGTATTTT
TRBJ1-5	TRBV18	-	-	CASSGGIDQPQHF	TGTGCCAGCTCAGGGGGGATAGACCAGCCCCAGCATTTT
TRBJ1-5	TRBV20-1	few	-	CSARDPTRGQPQHF	TGCAGTGCTAGAGACCCGACCCGGGGCCAGCCCCAGCATTTT
TRBJ2-5	TRBV10-1	-	TRBD2	CASSASSGGQETQYF	TGCGCCAGCAGTGCGTCTAGCGGGGGCCAAGAGACCCAGTACTTC
TRBJ2-5	TRBV5-4	few	-	CASSLEVAGEGETQYF	TGTGCCAGCAGCTTGGAGGTAGCAGGGGAAGGGGAGACCCAGTACTTC
TRBJ2-7	TRBV11-3	-	-	CASSPRDTPSSYEQYF	TGTGCCAGCAGCCCCCGGGACACGCCTAGCTCCTACGAGCAGTACTTC
TRBJ2-1	TRBV15	-	-	CATSRDPASYNEQFF	TGTGCCACCAGCAGAGATCCGGCCTCCTACAATGAGCAGTTCTTC
TRBJ1-5	TRBV6-1	-	TRBD1	CASTPGGGNQPQHF	TGTGCCAGCACCCCAGGGGGTGGCAATCAGCCCCAGCATTTT
TRBJ2-3	TRBV7-3	-	TRBD1	CASSLSGGSDTQYF	TGTGCCAGCAGCTTATCAGGGGGCAGCGATACGCAGTATTTT
TRBJ1-3	TRBV11-1	once	-	CASSIKRGVSGNTIYF	TGTGCCAGCAGCATCAAGAGGGGTGTCTCTGGAAACACCATATATTTT
TRBJ1-5	TRBV7-6	-	-	CASSLLGASGQPQHF	TGTGCCAGCAGCTTACTTGGGGCCTCGGGTCAGCCCCAGCATTTT
TRBJ1-2	TRBV6-5	-	-	CASSYSNPTGSSYGYTF	TGTGCCAGCAGTTACTCGAATCCCACAGGGTCCTCCTATGGCTACACCTTC
TRBJ1-2	TRBV7-2	few	TRBD1	CASSPQGPIAGYTF	TGTGCCAGCAGCCCACAGGGGCCTATTGCGGGCTACACCTTC
TRBJ2-3	TRBV7-6	-	TRBD2	CASSLAPTSAYSTDTQYF	TGTGCCAGCAGCTTAGCGCCAACTAGCGCCTATAGCACAGATACGCAGTATTTT
TRBJ2-3	TRBV7-2	-	-	CASSLRGTTTDTQYF	TGTGCCAGCAGCTTAAGGGGCACTACCACAGATACGCAGTATTTT
TRBJ2-5	TRBV7-9	few	-	CASSFSGETQYF	TGTGCCAGCAGCTTCTCGGGGGAGACCCAGTACTTC
TRBJ1-1	TRBV5-6	-	TRBD1	CASSFSMTGGATEAFF	TGTGCCAGCAGCTTCTCCATGACAGGGGGCGCGACTGAAGCTTTCTTT